These 5 T cell receptor beta chains came from one sample sequenced in a study of blood T cell repertoires in COVID-19 (dated by TCRdb to the early 2020s). Library preparation employed the immunoSEQ multiplex PCR assay. TCRdb took this table from immuneACCESS and kept in-frame rearrangements with V and J called. Such tables lack part of the clones; where checked against another copy, unresolved V genes explain under half of the gap, and the rest is unexplained. For this sample the table gives under 300,000 clones, of which about 85% were detected only once. The ten largest make up about 6.9% of the sample. The sequenced sample consisted of PBMCs or T cells enriched from blood (not recorded which). All receptors come from a woman aged 30 to 39 with acute COVID-19.

The V gene is TRBV9, the J gene TRBJ2-1; D uncertain. V was shortened by 0 bases and J by 2 bases, with 9 bases between the two germline ends. Germline assignment: CDR1 SGDLS and CDR2 YYNGEE. The CDR3 consists of 15 residues. CDR3 loop: CASSVDLGAYNEQFF. For the CDR3, the DNA is TGTGCCAGCAGCGTAGATTTGGGCGCCTACAATGAGCAGTTCTTC.

The gene calls are TRBV5-1 and TRBJ2-3; D is undetermined. Between the trimmed V and J ends, which lost 4 bases and 6 bases, there was a span of 12 bases. The CDR3 covers 13 residues. Germline CDR1 and CDR2: SGHRS and YFSETQ. In nucleotides, the CDR3 is TGCGCCAGCAGCCCTAGTGCGTCGGATACGCAGTATTTT. Translated, it gives CASSPSASDTQYF.

The chain joins TRBV3-1 (or the pseudogene TRBV3-2) to TRBJ1-2; 8 bases match TRBD1. This CDR3 has 16 amino acids. The germline V gene encodes CDR1 LGHDT and CDR2 YNNKEL (reference sequence). V lost 0 bases, J lost 5 bases, and 8 bases stayed unmatched. CDR3 DNA sequence: TGTGCCAGCAGCCAAGAAAACAGGGGGGATATTTATGGCTACACCTTC. Its translation is CASSQENRGDIYGYTF.

The rearrangement joins TRBV5-1 to TRBJ1-4; 7 bases are a match to TRBD1. The germline V gene has CDR1 SGHRS and CDR2 YFSETQ. The CDR3 extends over 14 amino acids. The ends lost 2 bases at V and 5 bases at J; junction bases unmatched: 3. Written as DNA, the CDR3 is TGCGCCAGCAGCTTCGAGGGACAGAATGAAAAACTGTTTTTT. Translating gives CASSFEGQNEKLFF.

The rearrangement joins TRBV10-3 to TRBJ2-3; 11 bases map to TRBD2. V dropped 6 bases and J dropped 5; count of bases not matched to a gene: 7. Germline CDR1 is ENHRY and CDR2 is SYGVKD. The CDR3 length is 15 residues. The CDR3 here is CAIRVAGGPGDTQYF. The CDR3 DNA sequence: TGTGCCATCAGGGTAGCGGGGGGGCCCGGAGATACGCAGTATTTT.